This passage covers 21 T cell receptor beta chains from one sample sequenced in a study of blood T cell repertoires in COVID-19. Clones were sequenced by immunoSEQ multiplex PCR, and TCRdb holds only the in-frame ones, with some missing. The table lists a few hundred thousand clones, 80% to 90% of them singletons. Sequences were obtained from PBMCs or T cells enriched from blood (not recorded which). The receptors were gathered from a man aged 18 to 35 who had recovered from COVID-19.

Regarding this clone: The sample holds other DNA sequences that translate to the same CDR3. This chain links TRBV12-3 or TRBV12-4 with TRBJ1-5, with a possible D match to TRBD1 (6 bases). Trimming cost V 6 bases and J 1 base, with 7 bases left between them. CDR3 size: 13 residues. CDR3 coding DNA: TGTGCCAGCAGCGGACAGAGCAATCAGCCCCAGCATTTT. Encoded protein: CASSGQSNQPQHF.

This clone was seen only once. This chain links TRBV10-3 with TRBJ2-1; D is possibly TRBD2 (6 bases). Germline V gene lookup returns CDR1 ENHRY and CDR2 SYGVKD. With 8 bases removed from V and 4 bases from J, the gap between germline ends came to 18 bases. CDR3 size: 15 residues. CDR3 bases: TGTGCCATCTCTTCTCCCGGGGGAAGTTACAATGAGCAGTTCTTC. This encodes CAISSPGGSYNEQFF.

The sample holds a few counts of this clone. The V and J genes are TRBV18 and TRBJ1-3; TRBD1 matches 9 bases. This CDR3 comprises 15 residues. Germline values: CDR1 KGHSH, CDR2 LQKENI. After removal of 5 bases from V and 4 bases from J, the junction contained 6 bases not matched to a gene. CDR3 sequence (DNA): TGTGCCAGCTCAACCGGGACAGGGTCCGGAAACACCATATATTTT. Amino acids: CASSTGTGSGNTIYF.

For the CDR3, the DNA is TGTGCCACCAGTGATTTGCCAGGGCAAGAGACCCAGTACTTC. As protein: CATSDLPGQETQYF. The J gene is TRBJ2-5, the V gene TRBV24-1; tentatively, D is TRBD1 (5 bases). Germline CDR1 and CDR2: KGHDR and SFDVKD. The CDR3 sequence is 14 residues long. The V and J ends lost 0 bases and 2 bases respectively, with 6 bases between them.

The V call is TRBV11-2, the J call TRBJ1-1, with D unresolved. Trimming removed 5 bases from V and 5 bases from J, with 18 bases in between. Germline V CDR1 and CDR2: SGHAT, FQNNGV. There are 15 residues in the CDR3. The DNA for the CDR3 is TGTGCCAGCAGCATCACCAAAGGGAGGAGAACTGAAGCTTTCTTT. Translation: CASSITKGRRTEAFF.

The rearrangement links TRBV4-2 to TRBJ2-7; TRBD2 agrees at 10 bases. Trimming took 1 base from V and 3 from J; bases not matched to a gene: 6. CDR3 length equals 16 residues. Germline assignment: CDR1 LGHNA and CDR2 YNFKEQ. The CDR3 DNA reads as TGTGCCAGCAGCCAAGGAAGCGGGAGGGCCGTCTACGAGCAGTACTTC. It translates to CASSQGSGRAVYEQYF.

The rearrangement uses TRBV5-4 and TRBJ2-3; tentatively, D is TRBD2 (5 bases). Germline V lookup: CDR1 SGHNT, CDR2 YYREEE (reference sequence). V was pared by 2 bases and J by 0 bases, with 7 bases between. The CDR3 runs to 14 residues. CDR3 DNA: TGTGCCAGCAGCTTACTAGGTAGCACAGATACGCAGTATTTT. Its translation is CASSLLGSTDTQYF.

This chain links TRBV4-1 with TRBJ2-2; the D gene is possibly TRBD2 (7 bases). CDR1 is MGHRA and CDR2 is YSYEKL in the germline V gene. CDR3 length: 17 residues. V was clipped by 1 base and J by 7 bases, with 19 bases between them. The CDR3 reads CASSQGLAGAADGELFF. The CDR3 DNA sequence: TGCGCCAGCAGCCAAGGTTTGGCGGGGGCGGCGGACGGGGAGCTGTTTTTT.

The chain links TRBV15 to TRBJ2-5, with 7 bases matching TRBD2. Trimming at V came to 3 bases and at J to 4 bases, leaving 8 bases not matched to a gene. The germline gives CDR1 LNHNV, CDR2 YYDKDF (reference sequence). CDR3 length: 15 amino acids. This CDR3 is CATSRAGAPSETQYF. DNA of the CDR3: TGTGCCACCAGCAGGGCGGGAGCGCCCTCAGAGACCCAGTACTTC.

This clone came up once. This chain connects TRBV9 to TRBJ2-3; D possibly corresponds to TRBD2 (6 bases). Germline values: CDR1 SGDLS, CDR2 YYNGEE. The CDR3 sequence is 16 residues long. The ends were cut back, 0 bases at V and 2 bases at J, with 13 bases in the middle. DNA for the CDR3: TGTGCCAGCAGCGTAGTGCCGGGAGTGGCCACAGATACGCAGTATTTT. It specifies CASSVVPGVATDTQYF.

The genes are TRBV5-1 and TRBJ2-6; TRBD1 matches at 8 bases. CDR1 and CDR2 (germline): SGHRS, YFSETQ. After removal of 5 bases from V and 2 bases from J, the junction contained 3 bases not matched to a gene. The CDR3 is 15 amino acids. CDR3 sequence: CASRPRGPGANVLTF. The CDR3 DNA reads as TGCGCCAGCAGACCCAGGGGGCCTGGGGCCAACGTCCTGACTTTC.

As DNA, the CDR3 is TGTGCCAGCAGCCCCGGGACAGGTTTGATTGGTGCTTTCTTT. The encoded protein is CASSPGTGLIGAFF. This chain uses TRBV7-3 with TRBJ1-1; 8 bases match TRBD1. This CDR3 spans 14 amino acids. V lost 5 bases and J lost 11; bases outside the gene matches: 13. The germline V gene has CDR1 SGHTA and CDR2 FQGTGA.

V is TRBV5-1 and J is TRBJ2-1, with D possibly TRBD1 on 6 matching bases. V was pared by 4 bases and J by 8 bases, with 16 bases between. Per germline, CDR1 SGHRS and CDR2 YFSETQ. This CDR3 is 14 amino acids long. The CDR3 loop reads CASSPGTPLDEQFF. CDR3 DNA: TGCGCCAGCAGCCCCGGGACACCCTTGGATGAGCAGTTCTTC.

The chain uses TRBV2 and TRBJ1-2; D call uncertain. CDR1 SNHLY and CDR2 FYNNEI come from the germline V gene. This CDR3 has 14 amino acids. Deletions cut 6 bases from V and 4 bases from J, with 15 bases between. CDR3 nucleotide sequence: TGTGCCAGCAGCACGGGGTTCACCACCTATGGCTACACCTTC. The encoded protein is CASSTGFTTYGYTF. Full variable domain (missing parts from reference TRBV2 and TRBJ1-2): EPEVTQTPSHQVTQMGQEVILRCVPISNHLYFYWYRQILGQKVEFLVSFYNNEISEKSEIFDDQFSVERPDGSNFTLKIRSTKLEDSAMYFCASSTGFTTYGYTFGSGTRLTVV.

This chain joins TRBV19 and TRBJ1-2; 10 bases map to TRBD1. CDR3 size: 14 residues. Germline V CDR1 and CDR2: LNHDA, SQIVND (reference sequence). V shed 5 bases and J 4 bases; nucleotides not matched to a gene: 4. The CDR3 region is CASSGDRGSYGYTF. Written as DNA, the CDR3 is TGTGCCAGTAGTGGGGACAGGGGCTCCTATGGCTACACCTTC.

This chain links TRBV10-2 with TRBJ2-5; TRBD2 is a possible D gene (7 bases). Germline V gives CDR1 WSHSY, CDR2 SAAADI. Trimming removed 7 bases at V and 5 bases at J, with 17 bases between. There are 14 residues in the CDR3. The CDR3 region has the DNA TGCGCCAGCAATACGGGGGGCGCTGGGGAGACCCAGTACTTC. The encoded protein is CASNTGGAGETQYF.

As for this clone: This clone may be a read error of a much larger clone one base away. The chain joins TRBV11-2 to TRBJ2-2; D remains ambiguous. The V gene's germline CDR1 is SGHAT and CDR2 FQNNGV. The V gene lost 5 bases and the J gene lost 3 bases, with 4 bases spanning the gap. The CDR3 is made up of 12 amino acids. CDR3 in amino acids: CASSRYTGELFF. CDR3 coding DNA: TGTGCCAGCAGCCGGTACACCGGGGAGCTGTTTTTT.

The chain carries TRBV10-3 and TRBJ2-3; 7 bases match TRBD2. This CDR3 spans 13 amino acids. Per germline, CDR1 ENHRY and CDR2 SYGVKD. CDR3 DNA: TGTGCGGGAGGGCTTTCTAGCACAGATACGCAGTATTTT. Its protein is CAGGLSSTDTQYF.

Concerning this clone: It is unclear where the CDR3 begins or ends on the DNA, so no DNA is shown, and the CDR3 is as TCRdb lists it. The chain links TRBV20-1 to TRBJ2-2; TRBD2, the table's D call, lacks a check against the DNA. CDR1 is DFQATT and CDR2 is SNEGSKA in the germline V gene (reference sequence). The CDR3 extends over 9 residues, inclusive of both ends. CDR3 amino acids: CNVGRGAVF.

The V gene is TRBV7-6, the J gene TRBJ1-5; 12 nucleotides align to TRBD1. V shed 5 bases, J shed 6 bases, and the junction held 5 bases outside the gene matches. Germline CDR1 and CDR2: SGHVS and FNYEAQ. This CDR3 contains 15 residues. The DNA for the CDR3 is TGTGCCAGCAGCCGGGACAGGGGGCGCGGTCAGCCCCAGCATTTT. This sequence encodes CASSRDRGRGQPQHF. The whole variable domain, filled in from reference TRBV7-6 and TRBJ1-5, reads GAGVSQSPRYKVTKRGQDVALRCDPISGHVSLYWYRQALGQGPEFLTYFNYEAQQDKSGLPNDRFSAERPEGSISTLTIQRTEQRDSAMYRCASSRDRGRGQPQHFGDGTRLSIL.

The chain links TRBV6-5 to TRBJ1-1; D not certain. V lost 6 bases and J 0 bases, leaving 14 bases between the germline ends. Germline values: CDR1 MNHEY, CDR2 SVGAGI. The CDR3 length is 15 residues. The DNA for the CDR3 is TGTGCCAGCAGCCCAGGACTTAGCCTGAACACTGAAGCTTTCTTT. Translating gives CASSPGLSLNTEAFF.